These T cell receptor beta chains were read from a single sample in a study of neoadjuvant anti-PD-1 for oral cavity cancer. This table comes from immunoSEQ multiplex PCR, and its TCRdb copy is limited to in-frame clones, with some not included. Altogether some 7,100 clones are present, approximately 54% being singletons, with the ten largest covering approximately 6%. Sequencing used tumor tissue, obtained before nivolumab (anti-PD-1) treatment. These receptors all come from a person between 35 and 79 years old with oral cavity squamous cell carcinoma. Each CDR3 is given with its conserved first and last residue. The D gene is left open where the match is weak. Expanded clones are given a class, and other clones once, few, many or no size at all.

clone_size,j_call,d_call,v_call,cdr3_nt,cdr3_aa
.,TRBJ2-1,TRBD2,TRBV9,TGTGCCAGCAGCGTTGGGGGAGGGACTATACTACAATATGAGCAGTTCTTC,CASSVGGGTILQYEQFF
once,TRBJ1-6,TRBD1,TRBV30,TGTGCCTGGAGTGTAGACAGGGGGACCTCCTATAATTCACCCCTCCACTTT,CAWSVDRGTSYNSPLHF
.,TRBJ1-2,TRBD1,TRBV25-1,TGTGCCAGCAGTGAAGTGAGGGGACAGGGGTCCTATGGCTACACCTTC,CASSEVRGQGSYGYTF
.,TRBJ2-7,.,TRBV30,TGTGCCTGGAGTCTTGGGTCCGAGCAGTACTTC,CAWSLGSEQYF
.,TRBJ2-7,.,TRBV9,TGTGCCAGCAGCGTAGGATGGACCTCCTACGAGCAGTACTTC,CASSVGWTSYEQYF
few,TRBJ1-1,.,TRBV7-6,TGTGCCAGCAGCTCGGAGACAGGATCGAACACTGAAGCTTTCTTT,CASSSETGSNTEAFF
.,TRBJ1-5,TRBD1,TRBV6-5,TGTGCCAGCAGTACAGGGGGGGGACAGCCCCAGCATTTT,CASSTGGGQPQHF
once,TRBJ2-7,TRBD1,TRBV28,TGTGCCAGCAGGATGACAGGGCGCAACGAGCAGTACTTC,CASRMTGRNEQYF
.,TRBJ2-3,TRBD2,TRBV7-8,TGTGCCAGCAGCTCCCGGACTAGCGGGATAGGGGATACGCAGTATTTT,CASSSRTSGIGDTQYF
few,TRBJ1-1,.,TRBV28,TGTGCCAGCAGGACGGGAGGGGGGAACACTGAAGCTTTCTTT,CASRTGGGNTEAFF
.,TRBJ2-1,TRBD2,TRBV7-8,TGTGCCAGCTCAGGCGGGGGAAGGGCGGGAGCGAGTTACAATGAGCAGTTCTTC,CASSGGGRAGASYNEQFF
.,TRBJ1-2,TRBD1,TRBV18,TGTGCCAGCTCACCCCTCGGACAGGGGGCTTCCTATGGCTACACCTTC,CASSPLGQGASYGYTF
once,TRBJ1-6,.,TRBV6-1,TGTGCCAGCAGCGGCTTGGATAATTCACCCCTCCACTTT,CASSGLDNSPLHF
.,TRBJ2-1,TRBD2,TRBV30,TGTGCCTGGACCAGGGGGGCTAGCGGGGCCTACAATGAGCAGTTCTTC,CAWTRGASGAYNEQFF
once,TRBJ1-6,.,TRBV7-9,TGTGCCAGCAGCTTAGAGCTGGTTAATTCACCCCTCCACTTT,CASSLELVNSPLHF
.,TRBJ1-5,.,TRBV5-6,TGTGCCAGCAGCTTGTCCTTTGGGGCAGGGAATCAGCCCCAGCATTTT,CASSLSFGAGNQPQHF
.,TRBJ2-2,TRBD1,TRBV7-8,TGTGCCAGCAGCTCGACAGGGGAGAGAACCGGGGAGCTGTTTTTT,CASSSTGERTGELFF
once,TRBJ2-6,.,TRBV5-1,TGCGCCAGCAGCCGCGTAGGTGACTCTGGGGCCAACGTCCTGACTTTC,CASSRVGDSGANVLTF
.,TRBJ2-7,TRBD2,TRBV19,TGTGCCAGTAGTAAGACTAGCGGGAGGACCAACTACGAGCAGTACTTC,CASSKTSGRTNYEQYF
.,TRBJ1-2,.,TRBV5-1,TGCGCCAGCAGCTTGGGACACCTAAGCTATGGCTACACCTTC,CASSLGHLSYGYTF
.,TRBJ1-1,.,TRBV6-1,TGTGCCAGCAGTGTGGGCCTTCGGAACACTGAAGCTTTCTTT,CASSVGLRNTEAFF
few,TRBJ2-5,.,TRBV7-7,TGTGCTAGCAGCTCGATGGGCCTATTAGGAGAGACCCAGTACTTC,CASSSMGLLGETQYF
.,TRBJ1-1,.,TRBV7-2,TGTGCCAGCAGCTTAGGAGGGGGGATGAACACTGAAGCTTTCTTT,CASSLGGGMNTEAFF
.,TRBJ2-7,.,TRBV6-5,TGTGCCAGCAGTTACTCGGCTGGGGCGAACTACGAGCAGTACTTC,CASSYSAGANYEQYF
.,TRBJ1-1,.,TRBV27,TGTGCCAGCAGTATCCTCGGGGGGGAGGCTTTCTTT,CASSILGGEAFF
.,TRBJ1-2,.,TRBV21-1,TGTGCCAGCAGCACCTCCGGGACAGACTATGGCTACACCTTC,CASSTSGTDYGYTF
.,TRBJ2-2,TRBD2,TRBV14,TGTGCCAGCAGCCAGATTAGCGGGAGAGGCACCGGGGAGCTGTTTTTT,CASSQISGRGTGELFF
.,TRBJ2-3,.,TRBV14,TGTGCCAGCAGCCAATGGGGGGGCGGCACAGATACGCAGTATTTT,CASSQWGGGTDTQYF
.,TRBJ1-2,TRBD1,TRBV6-5,TGTGCCAGCAGCCCAGGGGGCGACCTAGATGGCTACACCTTC,CASSPGGDLDGYTF
few,TRBJ1-4,.,TRBV5-4,TGTGCCAGCAGCCTCCCATCAACAGGTACCGCGGGCGAAAAACTGTTTTTT,CASSLPSTGTAGEKLFF
once,TRBJ2-1,.,TRBV19,TGTGCCAGTAGTATAGGTCAGGGAGAGTCGATAAAGCAGTTCTTC,CASSIGQGESIKQFF
.,TRBJ2-1,TRBD2,TRBV7-7,TGTGCTAGCAGCTCACTAGCGGGAACCTACAATGAGCAGTTCTTC,CASSSLAGTYNEQFF
.,TRBJ2-1,.,TRBV12-5,TGTGCTAGTGGGGGGACGGAGTACAATGAGCAGTTCTTC,CASGGTEYNEQFF
.,TRBJ1-5,TRBD1,TRBV27,TGTGCCAGCAGACCTGGACAGGTTAGCAATCAGCCCCAGCATTTT,CASRPGQVSNQPQHF
.,TRBJ2-2,.,TRBV5-1,TGCGCCAGCAGCTTGGCCAGGAACAGGGACACCGGGGAGCTGTTTTTT,CASSLARNRDTGELFF
few,TRBJ1-2,.,TRBV25-1,TGTGCCAGCGCGGACCTCGGGCTAGGGGGCTACACCTTC,CASADLGLGGYTF
.,TRBJ1-6,.,TRBV19,TGTGCCAGTAGTCAATTCGGGACACCCAGCTCCTATAATTCACCCCTCCACTTT,CASSQFGTPSSYNSPLHF
.,TRBJ2-3,.,TRBV30,TGTGCCTGGGATGACAGGACCGCAGATACGCAGTATTTT,CAWDDRTADTQYF
medium-sized,TRBJ1-1,.,TRBV9,TGTGCCAGCAGCGTCACGGTGAACACTGAAGCTTTCTTT,CASSVTVNTEAFF
once,TRBJ2-7,.,TRBV28,TGTGCCAGCCGCCCGAGGCAACCCTACTACGAGCAGTACTTC,CASRPRQPYYEQYF
.,TRBJ1-5,.,TRBV27,TGTGCCAGCAGACTTTGGGGGGATCAGCCCCAGCATTTT,CASRLWGDQPQHF
.,TRBJ1-5,.,TRBV2,TGTGCCAGCAGTGAGGGGGACCGCAACAATCAGCCCCAGCATTTT,CASSEGDRNNQPQHF
.,TRBJ1-4,.,TRBV6-1,TGTGCCACCGCGGCGGGAACAGGGAAATTTGAAAAACTGTTTTTT,CATAAGTGKFEKLFF
.,TRBJ2-7,.,TRBV19,TGTGCCAGTCCCACCACCCCGGACAAGTCCTACGAGCAGTACTTC,CASPTTPDKSYEQYF
.,TRBJ2-1,TRBD1,TRBV5-8,TGTGCCAGCTTTGACAGGGGTTTCGTCAATGAGCAGTTCTTC,CASFDRGFVNEQFF
.,TRBJ1-5,.,TRBV5-1,TGCGCCAGCAGCCAGGACGGGGCCAATCAGCCCCAGCATTTT,CASSQDGANQPQHF
.,TRBJ1-2,TRBD1,TRBV6-1,TGTGCCAGCAGCGACGTTTTAGAAGGGGGACAGCCGGTCACCTTC,CASSDVLEGGQPVTF